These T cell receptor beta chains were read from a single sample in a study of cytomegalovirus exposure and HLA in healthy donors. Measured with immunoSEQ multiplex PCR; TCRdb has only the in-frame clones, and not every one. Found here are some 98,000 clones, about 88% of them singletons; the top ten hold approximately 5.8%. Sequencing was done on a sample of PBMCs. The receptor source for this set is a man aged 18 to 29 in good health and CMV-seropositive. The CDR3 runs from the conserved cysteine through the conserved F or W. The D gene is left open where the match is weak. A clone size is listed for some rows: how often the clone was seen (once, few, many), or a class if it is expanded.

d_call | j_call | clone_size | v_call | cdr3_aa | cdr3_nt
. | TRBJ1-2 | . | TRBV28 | CASSSLRGFPSYGYTF | TGTGCCAGCAGTAGCCTTAGGGGTTTTCCATCTTATGGCTACACCTTC
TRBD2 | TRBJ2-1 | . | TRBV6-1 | CASSDSGGAWWQFF | TGTGCCAGCAGTGATAGCGGGGGGGCCTGGTGGCAGTTCTTC
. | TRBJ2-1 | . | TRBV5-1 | CASWDGSSYNEQFF | TGCGCCAGCTGGGACGGGAGCTCCTACAATGAGCAGTTCTTC
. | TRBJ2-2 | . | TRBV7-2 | CASSPRAGELFF | TGTGCCAGCAGCCCCCGTGCCGGGGAGCTGTTTTTT
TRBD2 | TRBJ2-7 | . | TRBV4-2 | CASSQPSGSGSFHEQYF | TGTGCCAGCAGCCAACCTAGCGGGAGCGGGTCCTTCCACGAGCAGTACTTC
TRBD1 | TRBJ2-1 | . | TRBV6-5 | CASSYSTGPYNEQFF | TGTGCCAGCAGTTACTCGACAGGGCCGTACAATGAGCAGTTCTTC
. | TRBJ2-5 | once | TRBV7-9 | CASSLAFTEETQYF | TGTGCCAGCAGCTTAGCGTTCACAGAAGAGACCCAGTACTTC
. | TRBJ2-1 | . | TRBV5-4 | CASSLGGNEQFF | TGTGCCAGCAGCTTGGGCGGGAATGAGCAGTTCTTC
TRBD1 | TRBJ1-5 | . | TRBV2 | CASSEAEQGGRNQPQHF | TGTGCCAGCAGTGAAGCGGAACAGGGGGGCCGCAATCAGCCCCAGCATTTT
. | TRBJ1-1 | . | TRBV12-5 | CASGKWGEAIEAFF | TGTGCTAGTGGTAAATGGGGGGAGGCCATTGAAGCTTTCTTT
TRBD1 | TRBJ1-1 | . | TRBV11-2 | CASSHGQGMNTEAFF | TGTGCCAGCAGCCACGGACAGGGAATGAACACTGAAGCTTTCTTT